The text below deals with one T cell receptor beta chain. The antigen remains undetermined. These data originate in a study of cytomegalovirus exposure and HLA in healthy donors. Overall study: The study's early data release held approximately 91 million unique TCRs from HLA-typed donors. Notes on the study in general: An assumption of roughly uniform sequencing depth across donors underlay the presence/absence analyses.

PCR amplification relied on 60 Vbeta primers (plus 13 Jbeta primers). Here immunoSEQ multiplex PCR was the method, and the copy in TCRdb shows in-frame clones only, minus some. This table has about 120,000 clones, about 70% appearing once. Per germline, CDR1 SGHDN and CDR2 FVKESK. Trimming took 4 bases from V and 0 from J, leaving 6 bases between them. CDR3 length equals 13 residues. The specimen was PBMCs. This receptor was taken from a woman in her 30s in good health and CMV-seronegative. The chain couples TRBV14 to TRBJ1-1; D uncertain. CDR3 in amino acids: CASSLIMNTEAFF. The CDR3 DNA reads as TGTGCCAGCAGCCTAATAATGAACACTGAAGCTTTCTTT.